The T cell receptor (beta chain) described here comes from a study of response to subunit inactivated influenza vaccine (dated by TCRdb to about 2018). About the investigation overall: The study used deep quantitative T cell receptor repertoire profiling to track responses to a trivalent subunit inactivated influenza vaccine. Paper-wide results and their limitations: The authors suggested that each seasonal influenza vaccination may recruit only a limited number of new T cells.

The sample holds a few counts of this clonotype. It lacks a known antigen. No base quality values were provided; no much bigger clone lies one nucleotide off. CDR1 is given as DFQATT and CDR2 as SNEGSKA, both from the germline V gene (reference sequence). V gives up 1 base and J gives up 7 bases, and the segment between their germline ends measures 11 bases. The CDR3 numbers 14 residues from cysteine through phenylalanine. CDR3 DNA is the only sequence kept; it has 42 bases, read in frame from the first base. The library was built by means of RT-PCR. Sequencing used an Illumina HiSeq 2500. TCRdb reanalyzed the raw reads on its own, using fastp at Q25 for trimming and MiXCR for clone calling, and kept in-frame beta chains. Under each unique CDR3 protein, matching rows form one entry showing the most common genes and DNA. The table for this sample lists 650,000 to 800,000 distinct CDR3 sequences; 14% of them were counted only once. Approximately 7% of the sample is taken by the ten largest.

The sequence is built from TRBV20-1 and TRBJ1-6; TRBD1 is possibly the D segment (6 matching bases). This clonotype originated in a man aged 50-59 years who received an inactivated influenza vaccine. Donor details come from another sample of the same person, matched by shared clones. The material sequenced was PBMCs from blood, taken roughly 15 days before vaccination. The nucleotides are TGCAGTGCTAGAGTGGGGGCAGAGAATTCACCCCTCCACTTT. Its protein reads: CSARVGAENSPLHF.